The 16 T cell receptor beta chains reported below all come from one sample, sequenced in a study of naive and memory T cell subsets. Reverse transcription of blood and skin TCR RNA was primed at alpha and beta constant regions. TCRdb re-analysed the 5' RACE reads in MiXCR, keeping a single row per CDR3 protein. The data show more than 20,000 distinct CDR3 sequences, around 3.9% seen once. Whole-blood samples were roughly 2.7 ml of peripheral blood from healthy adult volunteers. The source of these receptors is a male donor in good health.

This clonotype has ten or more counts. This chain links TRBV20-1 with TRBJ1-1; D is undetermined. The V gene's germline CDR1 is DFQATT and CDR2 SNEGSKA (reference sequence). This CDR3 is built from 16 residues. Trimming left V 4 bases short and J 0 bases short, with 18 bases between. CDR3 DNA sequence: TGCAGTGCTACTTTTACCGGACCGACGATGAACACTGAAGCTTTCTTT. It yields the protein CSATFTGPTMNTEAFF.

This clonotype was counted many times. The chain uses TRBV6-5 and TRBJ2-6; a weak D match, TRBD1 (6 bases). Trimming cost V 6 bases and J 1 base, with 19 bases left between them. This CDR3 has 18 residues. The V gene's germline CDR1 is MNHEY and CDR2 SVGAGI. The CDR3 DNA reads TGTGCCAGCAGGGCCAGGGGAGTTAGGCAGTCTGGGGCCAACGTCCTGACTTTC. This gives the protein CASRARGVRQSGANVLTF.

This clonotype was counted many times. This chain connects TRBV12-3 or TRBV12-4 to TRBJ2-2; no firm D call. CDR3 length equals 13 residues. The germline V and J ends were trimmed by 6 bases and 5 bases, with 10 bases remaining between them. Written as DNA, the CDR3 is TGTGCCAGCAGCACAGACACAACCGGGGAGCTGTTTTTT. This translates into CASSTDTTGELFF.

This clonotype occurred many times. This chain links TRBV4-1 with TRBJ2-1, with D hard to call. Germline CDR1 and CDR2: MGHRA and YSYEKL. This CDR3 has 15 residues. V lost 4 bases and J lost 0, with 10 bases in between. The CDR3 coding sequence is TGCGCCAGCAGCCTTACGGGTAGCTCCTACAATGAGCAGTTCTTC. It yields the protein CASSLTGSSYNEQFF.

This clonotype was observed many times. The chain couples TRBV29-1 to TRBJ2-7; 14 bases match TRBD2. J was trimmed by 5 bases and V by 5 bases; bases with no gene match: 5. This CDR3 contains 14 residues. Germline V lookup: CDR1 SQVTM, CDR2 ANQGSEA. CDR3 loop: CSVRLAGGSDEQYF. The CDR3 DNA reads as TGCAGCGTTCGACTAGCGGGAGGGTCTGACGAGCAGTACTTC.

This clonotype was recorded at least ten times. The chain carries TRBV11-2 and TRBJ2-7; 8 bases fit TRBD2. The CDR3 is 17 amino acids. Germline lookup yields CDR1 SGHAT and CDR2 FQNNGV. V trimming: 3 bases; J trimming: 0 bases; junction bases outside the gene matches: 10. CDR3 loop: CASSFRRGGLSSYEQYF. The CDR3 DNA sequence: TGTGCCAGCAGCTTTAGACGGGGGGGACTCAGCTCCTACGAGCAGTACTTC.

By share, this clonotype ranks as medium-sized. J is TRBJ1-3 and V is TRBV7-9; the D gene is possibly TRBD1 (5 bases). This CDR3 is built from 16 residues. V gave up 5 bases and J gave up 4 bases, with 18 bases separating them. The germline V gene encodes CDR1 SEHNR and CDR2 FQNEAQ (reference sequence). The CDR3 DNA is TGTGCCAGCAGCCTACGGACAATAAGCCTCGGAAACACCATATATTTT. Translating it yields CASSLRTISLGNTIYF. Together with reference TRBV7-9 and TRBJ1-3, the CDR3 gives the full variable domain: DTGVSQNPRHKITKRGQNVTFRCDPISEHNRLYWYRQTLGQGPEFLTYFQNEAQLEKSRLLSDRFSAERPKGSFSTLEIQRTEQGDSAMYLCASSLRTISLGNTIYFGEGSWLTVV.

This clonotype was picked up many times. The chain links TRBV7-8 to TRBJ2-7, with D perhaps matching TRBD1 (5 bases). CDR1 is SGHVS and CDR2 is FQNEAQ in the germline V gene. The V and J ends lost 4 bases and 5 bases respectively, with 12 bases between them. The CDR3 runs to 13 residues. CDR3 DNA sequence: TGTGCCAGCAGCTCGACAGTAGGCCACGAGCAGTACTTC. This codes for CASSSTVGHEQYF.

The chain combines TRBV6-1 with TRBJ2-3, with 10 bases fitting TRBD2. CDR3 length equals 16 residues. CDR1 is MNHNS, CDR2 SASEGT, per germline. After removal of 2 bases from V and 0 bases from J, the junction contained 2 bases not matched to a gene. CDR3 DNA sequence: TGTGCCAGCAGTGAATGGACTAGCGGCAGCACAGATACGCAGTATTTT. Protein sequence: CASSEWTSGSTDTQYF.

This clonotype was counted ten times or more. The gene calls are TRBV4-1 and TRBJ1-4; D remains unclear. The V end was cut by 5 bases, the J end by 0 bases, with 10 bases between. Germline values: CDR1 MGHRA, CDR2 YSYEKL. The CDR3 spans 15 residues. DNA for the CDR3: TGCGCCAGCAGCGTTGACGGCACAACTAATGAAAAACTGTTTTTT. Translating it yields CASSVDGTTNEKLFF.

This clonotype was observed many times. The J gene is TRBJ1-4, the V gene TRBV29-1, with 7 nucleotides matching TRBD1. The CDR3 is 20 amino acids. Trimming at V came to 0 bases and at J to 6 bases, leaving 22 bases not matched to a gene. CDR1 SQVTM and CDR2 ANQGSEA come from the germline V gene. CDR3 protein: CSVEDMAFTSTGDIYEKLFF. DNA for the CDR3: TGCAGCGTTGAAGATATGGCCTTTACGTCTACAGGGGATATTTATGAAAAACTGTTTTTT.

In this sample, this clonotype turned up many times. This chain links TRBV29-1 with TRBJ1-2; 10 positions agree with TRBD1. The CDR3 totals 12 residues. Trimming took 3 bases from V and 7 from J; bases not matched to a gene: 2. In germline, CDR1 is SQVTM, CDR2 ANQGSEA. CDR3 in amino acids: CSVETGGGGYTF. In nucleotides, the CDR3 is TGCAGCGTTGAGACAGGGGGCGGTGGCTACACCTTC.

This clonotype was counted at least ten times. V usage is TRBV10-1 and J usage is TRBJ2-5, with D perhaps TRBD1 (5 bases). The CDR3 is 13 amino acids. Germline V gene sequence: CDR1 WNHNN, CDR2 SYGVQD (reference sequence). The V and J ends lost 3 bases and 9 bases respectively, with 14 bases between them. CDR3 sequence reads: CASSEQSQGAQYF. The CDR3 nucleotides read TGCGCCAGCAGTGAACAGAGCCAAGGGGCCCAGTACTTC.

There are many counts of this clonotype. V usage is TRBV7-8 and J usage is TRBJ2-7, with 9 bases that match TRBD2. Trimming at V came to 5 bases and at J to 3 bases, leaving 5 bases not matched to a gene. The germline gives CDR1 SGHVS, CDR2 FQNEAQ. CDR3 length: 14 residues. The CDR3: CASSARLADYEQYF. The CDR3 DNA sequence: TGTGCCAGCAGCGCCAGACTAGCGGACTACGAGCAGTACTTC. Based on the CDR3 plus reference TRBV7-8 and TRBJ2-7, the full variable domain is GAGVSQSPRYKVAKRGQDVALRCDPISGHVSLFWYQQALGQGPEFLTYFQNEAQLDKSGLPSDRFFAERPEGSVSTLKIQRTQQEDSAVYLCASSARLADYEQYFGPGTRLTVT.

This clonotype was counted ten times or more. The chain employs TRBV7-2 and TRBJ1-2, with D possibly TRBD1 on 5 matching bases. Germline CDR1 and CDR2: SGHTA and FQGNSA. Trimming removed 1 base from V and 2 bases from J, with 8 bases in between. The CDR3 contains 14 residues. The CDR3: CASSLVSGNYGYTF. The CDR3 nucleotides read TGTGCCAGCAGCTTAGTATCAGGGAACTATGGCTACACCTTC.

This clonotype was recorded many times. J is TRBJ2-2 and V is TRBV6-5; TRBD2 matches at 14 bases. The trim removed 6 bases at V and 1 base at J, leaving 7 bases unmatched. Germline V lookup: CDR1 MNHEY, CDR2 SVGAGI. The CDR3 sequence is 18 residues long. The CDR3 nucleotides read TGTGCCAGCAGCCGACTAGCGGGGGGGAGGGTGAACACCGGGGAGCTGTTTTTT. The encoded protein is CASSRLAGGRVNTGELFF.